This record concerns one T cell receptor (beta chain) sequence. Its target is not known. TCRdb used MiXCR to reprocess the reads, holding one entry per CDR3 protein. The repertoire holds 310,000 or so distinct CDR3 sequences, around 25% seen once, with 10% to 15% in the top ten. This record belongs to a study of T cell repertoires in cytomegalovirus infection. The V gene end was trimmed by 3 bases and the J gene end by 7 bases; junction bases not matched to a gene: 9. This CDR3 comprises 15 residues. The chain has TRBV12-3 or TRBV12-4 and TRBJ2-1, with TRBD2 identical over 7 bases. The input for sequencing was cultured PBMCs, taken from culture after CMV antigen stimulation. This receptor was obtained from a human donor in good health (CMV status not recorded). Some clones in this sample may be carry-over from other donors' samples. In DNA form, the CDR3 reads TGTGCCAGCAGTTTCTCGGCGGGAGTAGGGAATGAGCAGTTCTTC. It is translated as CASSFSAGVGNEQFF.